This passage covers 27 T cell receptor beta chains from one sample sequenced in a study of immune heterogeneity within non-small cell lung tumors. CDR3 of TCR beta was amplified by multiplex PCR that used 32 V and 13 J primers. Each CDR3 protein gets one entry after TCRdb re-called the multiplex PCR reads with MiXCR. The table shows about 22,000 distinct CDR3 sequences, with 27% occurring only once. The authors used about 600 ng of bulk tumor genomic DNA per sample as template. Surgical sampling yielded several biopsies per primary tumor (spaced far apart). Patients underwent curative surgery for untreated, newly diagnosed non-small cell lung cancer. The specimen was lung tumor tissue. The receptors here all came from a man aged 40-49 years with non-small cell lung cancer.

This clonotype was found many times. The gene calls are TRBV5-1 and TRBJ2-1; TRBD2 matches 7 bases. In germline, CDR1 is SGHRS, CDR2 YFSETQ. This CDR3 region has 15 residues. With 6 bases clipped from V and 3 bases from J, the junction kept 9 bases outside the gene matches. The CDR3 loop is CASTPSGGSYNEQFF. The DNA of the CDR3 is TGCGCCAGCACCCCCTCGGGCGGGAGCTACAATGAGCAGTTCTTC.

This clonotype is judged medium-sized. The chain is built from TRBV20-1 and TRBJ2-2; 8 nucleotides agree with TRBD1. The CDR3 loop spans 17 amino acids. The V gene's germline CDR1 is DFQATT and CDR2 SNEGSKA (reference sequence). V trimming: 0 bases; J trimming: 4 bases; junction bases outside the gene matches: 10. CDR3 amino acids: CSARDQSGGWSTGELFF. The CDR3 DNA follows: TGCAGTGCTAGAGATCAATCAGGGGGCTGGTCCACCGGGGAGCTGTTTTTT.

This clonotype was counted ten times or more. J is TRBJ1-1 and V is TRBV20-1; no clear D gene. V was trimmed by 6 bases and J by 9 bases, leaving 20 bases between them. Germline lookup yields CDR1 DFQATT and CDR2 SNEGSKA (reference sequence). The length of the CDR3 is 13 residues. Here the CDR3 DNA reads TGCAGTGCCCCCCTTAGGGCGGCGACCCAAGCTTTCTTT. Translating it yields CSAPLRAATQAFF.

A word on this clonotype: This may arise from a read error, as a much more abundant clone is one base away. The rearrangement links TRBV12-3 or TRBV12-4 to TRBJ1-2, with 8 nucleotides matching TRBD1. CDR3 length equals 16 residues. Trimming cost V 7 bases and J 3 bases; bases outside gene matches: 13. CDR3 residues: CASNGQGSLSHYGYTF. CDR3 DNA: TGTGCCAGCAATGGACAGGGATCCCTCTCCCACTATGGCTACACCTTC.

Comments on this clonotype: This sequence may be a read error, since a much larger clone differs from it by one base. The genes are TRBV2 and TRBJ1-4; TRBD1 might be the D (6 bases). CDR3 length: 14 amino acids. The ends were cut back, 6 bases at V and 8 bases at J, with 16 bases in the middle. Germline V lookup: CDR1 SNHLY, CDR2 FYNNEI. The CDR3 sequence: CASRDITGQEKLFF. DNA of the CDR3: TGTGCCAGCAGGGACATAACAGGGCAAGAAAAACTGTTTTTT.

The sample holds many counts of this clonotype. The rearrangement joins TRBV6-1 to TRBJ2-1, with 10 bases matching TRBD2. The CDR3 covers 15 residues. In germline, CDR1 is MNHNS, CDR2 SASEGT. The ends lost 7 bases at V and 0 bases at J; junction bases unmatched: 3. The CDR3 coding sequence is TGTGCCAGCACCGCTAGCGGGAGCTCCTACAATGAGCAGTTCTTC. Protein: CASTASGSSYNEQFF.

V usage is TRBV6-1 and J usage is TRBJ2-2, with unresolved D. In germline, CDR1 is MNHNS, CDR2 SASEGT. V was shortened by 4 bases and J by 5 bases, with 11 bases between the two germline ends. This CDR3 is built from 14 residues. Written as DNA, the CDR3 is TGTGCCAGCAGTGCTGCTCGGGTTACCGGGGAGCTGTTTTTT. Encoded protein: CASSAARVTGELFF.

This clonotype turned up a few times. The conserved final phenylalanine or tryptophan is absent from the CDR3, which likely points to a read error. The chain recombines TRBV24-1 with TRBJ1-2; 8 bases fit TRBD1. The CDR3 runs to 16 residues. In germline, CDR1 is KGHDR, CDR2 SFDVKD. Trimming at V came to 4 bases and at J to 8 bases, leaving 14 bases not matched to a gene. The CDR3 coding sequence is TGTGCCACCAGTGAGTTTCCGGGACAGGACTCTCGGGGCTACACCCTC. It specifies CATSEFPGQDSRGYTL.

In this sample, this clonotype turned up many times. The chain employs TRBV4-2 and TRBJ2-2, with unresolved D. V gave up 10 bases and J gave up 1 base, with 10 bases separating them. Germline values: CDR1 LGHNA, CDR2 YNFKEQ. There are 13 residues in the CDR3. CDR3 region: CATAFGNTGELFF. DNA for the CDR3: TGTGCCACAGCCTTCGGGAACACCGGGGAGCTGTTTTTT.

This clonotype counts as medium-sized. The rearrangement uses TRBV11-3 and TRBJ2-7; perhaps D is TRBD1 or TRBD2 (6 bases each). Germline assignment: CDR1 SGHNT and CDR2 YENEEA. V shed 5 bases and J shed 2 bases, with 13 bases lying between them. This CDR3 comprises 14 residues. The CDR3 reads CASSNRGVTYEQYF. In nucleotides, the CDR3 is TGTGCCAGCAGCAATAGGGGGGTTACCTACGAGCAGTACTTC.

This clonotype was seen more than once but under ten times. This chain connects TRBV9 to TRBJ2-7, with a possible D match to TRBD2 (5 bases). V was cut by 0 bases and J by 0 bases, with 16 bases left in between. This CDR3 is built from 17 residues. Per the germline V gene, CDR1 is SGDLS and CDR2 is YYNGEE. The CDR3 DNA is TGTGCCAGCAGCGTAGGGGTGGGCGGGTATAGCTCCTACGAGCAGTACTTC. It encodes CASSVGVGGYSSYEQYF.

Turning to this clonotype: A much larger clonotype is one base distant, so this may be a read error. The chain employs TRBV6-2 or TRBV6-3 and TRBJ1-2; 7 bases are shared with TRBD1. The germline V gene has CDR1 MNHEY and CDR2 SVGEGT. The length of the CDR3 is 13 residues. J gave up 7 bases and V 10 bases, and 12 bases lay outside the gene matches. The CDR3 DNA follows: TGTGCCAACACCAACCCGACAGGGCGTGGCTACACCTTC. Translated, it gives CANTNPTGRGYTF.

The chain is built from TRBV6-4 and TRBJ1-1; D may be TRBD1 (5 bases). V lost 2 bases to trimming and J lost 0 bases, with 7 bases between them. CDR1 is MRHNA, CDR2 SNTAGT, per germline. The CDR3 is 14 amino acids. The CDR3 is CASSDGGVNTEAFF. The CDR3 DNA reads TGTGCCAGCAGTGACGGGGGGGTGAACACTGAAGCTTTCTTT.

This chain links TRBV29-1 with TRBJ2-5; maybe TRBD2 (6 bases). Trimming pared 6 bases from V and 5 bases from J, leaving 22 bases between. Germline CDR1 and CDR2: SQVTM and ANQGSEA. The CDR3 spans 15 residues. In DNA form, the CDR3 reads TGCAGCGTAAACAGAGCCGGGGACTCACGCGAGACCCAGTACTTC. This gives the protein CSVNRAGDSRETQYF.

Worth noting for this clonotype: This may stem from a read error, because a much larger clone lies one nucleotide away. The chain joins TRBV7-9 to TRBJ1-2; D remains unclear. The CDR3 runs to 14 residues. Germline V gene lookup returns CDR1 SEHNR and CDR2 FQNEAQ (reference sequence). V lost 7 bases and J lost 3, with 15 bases in between. CDR3 residues: CASIDDWAYYGYTF. The CDR3, as DNA: TGTGCCAGCATCGATGATTGGGCATACTATGGCTACACCTTC. Drawing the rest from reference TRBV7-9 and TRBJ1-2, the complete variable domain is DTGVSQNPRHKITKRGQNVTFRCDPISEHNRLYWYRQTLGQGPEFLTYFQNEAQLEKSRLLSDRFSAERPKGSFSTLEIQRTEQGDSAMYLCASIDDWAYYGYTFGSGTRLTVV.

In its sample, this clonotype ranks as medium-sized. The chain joins TRBV6-1 to TRBJ1-5; 7 bases are shared with TRBD1. V trimming: 6 bases; J trimming: 2 bases; junction bases outside the gene matches: 10. Germline V CDR1 and CDR2: MNHNS, SASEGT. The CDR3 loop spans 16 amino acids. CDR3 nucleotides: TGTGCCAGCAGCCTTGGGGGAGGGGGCGGCAATCAGCCCCAGCATTTT. Protein sequence: CASSLGGGGGNQPQHF.

This clonotype was recorded many times. The V call is TRBV14, the J call TRBJ2-7; TRBD2 matches at 8 bases. The V gene end was trimmed by 4 bases and the J gene end by 8 bases; junction bases not matched to a gene: 4. Germline CDR1 reads SGHDN; CDR2 reads FVKESK. The CDR3 is 12 residues long. CDR3 residues: CASSLVAGQQYF. In DNA, the CDR3 is TGTGCCAGCAGCCTTGTAGCGGGGCAGCAGTACTTC. The variable domain in full, completed from reference TRBV14 and TRBJ2-7, reads EAGVTQFPSHSVIEKGQTVTLRCDPISGHDNLYWYRRVMGKEIKFLLHFVKESKQDESGMPNNRFLAERTGGTYSTLKVQPAELEDSGVYFCASSLVAGQQYFGPGTRLTVT.

The table lists this clonotype with many counts. The chain carries TRBV20-1 and TRBJ2-2, with D possibly called TRBD1 or TRBD2 (5 bases each). The V gene lost 3 bases and the J gene lost 3 bases, with 11 bases spanning the gap. This CDR3 spans 14 amino acids. The germline gives CDR1 DFQATT, CDR2 SNEGSKA (reference sequence). The CDR3 spells CSASSGTHTGELFF. DNA for the CDR3: TGCAGTGCTAGCTCTGGGACGCACACCGGGGAGCTGTTTTTT.

This clonotype was picked up many times. The chain uses TRBV30 and TRBJ2-7; D remains unclear. The CDR3 is 12 amino acids. Germline CDR1 reads GTSNPN; CDR2 reads SVGIG (reference sequence). V gave up 1 base and J gave up 0 bases, with 4 bases separating them. CDR3 region: CAWSDNSYEQYF. In nucleotides, the CDR3 is TGTGCCTGGAGTGACAACTCCTACGAGCAGTACTTC. Variable domain in full (rest from reference TRBV30 and TRBJ2-7): SQTIHQWPATLVQPVGSPLSLECTVEGTSNPNLYWYRQAAGRGLQLLFYSVGIGQISSEVPQNLSASRPQDRQFILSSKKLLLSDSGFYLCAWSDNSYEQYFGPGTRLTVT.

The rearrangement links TRBV29-1 to TRBJ1-3, with D maybe TRBD1 (5 bases). Trimming left V 6 bases short and J 0 bases short, with 12 bases between. The CDR3 totals 14 residues. Germline CDR1 SQVTM, CDR2 ANQGSEA. DNA for the CDR3: TGCAGCGTCGTGGGACCGAACTCTGGAAACACCATATATTTT. Amino acids: CSVVGPNSGNTIYF.

To note about this clonotype: This may come from a read error, since a much larger clone is one base off. This chain links TRBV3-1 with TRBJ2-7; TRBD2 matches 7 bases. CDR3 length: 14 residues. CDR1 is LGHDT and CDR2 is YNNKEL in the germline V gene (reference sequence). The DNA for the CDR3 is TGTGTCAGCAGCCAAGGCGGGGGATCCTACGAGCAGTACTTC. Protein sequence: CVSSQGGGSYEQYF.

The rearrangement joins TRBV11-2 to TRBJ1-4; 7 bases agree with TRBD1. Looked up from germline, CDR1 is SGHAT and CDR2 is FQNNGV. CDR3 length equals 16 residues. V gave up 5 bases and J gave up 7 bases; unmatched junction bases: 13. Here the CDR3 DNA reads TGTGCCAGCAGCGCAGGGGGTGGGGCATCCGGTGAAAAACTGTTTTTT. Translation gives CASSAGGGASGEKLFF.

There are a few counts of this clonotype. The chain has TRBV12-3 or TRBV12-4 and TRBJ2-5, with 11 bases fitting TRBD2. The CDR3 runs to 16 residues. Trimming at V came to 1 base and at J to 1 base, leaving 2 bases not matched to a gene. CDR3 sequence (DNA): TGTGCCAGCAGTTTAGTAGCGGGAGGGCTCCAAGAGACCCAGTACTTC. Translated: CASSLVAGGLQETQYF.

Regarding this clonotype: A much larger clone lies one base from this, so it may be a read error. The rearrangement joins TRBV5-6 to TRBJ2-7, with D possibly TRBD2 on 6 matching bases. The CDR3 runs 15 residues. Trimming shortened V by 4 bases and J by 0 bases, and 14 bases separated the two germline ends. Per the germline V gene, CDR1 is SGHDT and CDR2 is YYEEEE. CDR3 in amino acids: CASSPEGASSYEQYF. CDR3 nucleotides: TGTGCCAGCAGCCCGGAGGGAGCGAGCTCCTACGAGCAGTACTTC.

This clonotype was observed at least ten times. V gene TRBV20-1 combines with J gene TRBJ2-1, with D possibly TRBD1 on 6 matching bases. Germline V gives CDR1 DFQATT, CDR2 SNEGSKA (reference sequence). Trimming shortened V by 4 bases and J by 6 bases, and 13 bases separated the two germline ends. The CDR3 covers 13 residues. CDR3 in DNA: TGCAGTGCTACCCATACAGGGTTCAATGAGCAGTTCTTC. This encodes CSATHTGFNEQFF.

This clonotype has a single count. The gene calls are TRBV6-1 and TRBJ1-1, with D perhaps matching TRBD1 (6 bases). Germline-derived CDR1 and CDR2 are MNHNS and SASEGT. This CDR3 is 13 amino acids long. V lost 1 base to trimming and J lost 3 bases, with 6 bases between them. The CDR3 sequence: CASSEDRDTEAFF. The CDR3 DNA reads TGTGCCAGCAGTGAAGACAGGGACACTGAAGCTTTCTTT.

This clonotype was seen a few times. The gene calls are TRBV16 and TRBJ1-5, with D hard to call. The CDR3 is 13 amino acids. V was trimmed by 2 bases and J by 5 bases, leaving 7 bases between them. Germline assignment: CDR1 KGHSY and CDR2 FQNENV. CDR3 DNA: TGTGCCAGCAGCCAAATCCCCCATCAGCCCCAGCATTTT. It is translated as CASSQIPHQPQHF.